This T cell receptor (beta chain) was profiled in a study of blood T cell repertoires in COVID-19. Whole-study context: Whether acute or convalescent, the COVID-19 samples came from the United States, Italy and Spain. Sources were T cells, B-cell-depleted T cells, or PBMCs; the material itself was cDNA or gDNA.

Germline-derived CDR1 and CDR2 are SGHTA and FQGTGA. Trimming cost V 5 bases and J 4 bases; bases outside gene matches: 8. The CDR3 covers 16 residues. Per the original data handling: The authors estimated nucleated cell counts from reference gene primer amplification. TCRdb's copy holds only in-frame clones and misses some; the assay was immunoSEQ multiplex PCR. V, J and clone size reflect that table, while D and trimming were determined from the DNA. The sample yields about 100,000 clones, 75% to 90% seen once. The sample taken for sequencing was peripheral blood. The receptor was derived from a woman older than 75 with acute or convalescent COVID-19. This rearrangement joins TRBV7-3 to TRBJ2-2; 9 nucleotides match TRBD2. The CDR3 coding sequence is TGTGCCAGCAGCCAAGAAGCGGGGGGTCTCACCGGGGAGCTGTTTTTT. Protein: CASSQEAGGLTGELFF.